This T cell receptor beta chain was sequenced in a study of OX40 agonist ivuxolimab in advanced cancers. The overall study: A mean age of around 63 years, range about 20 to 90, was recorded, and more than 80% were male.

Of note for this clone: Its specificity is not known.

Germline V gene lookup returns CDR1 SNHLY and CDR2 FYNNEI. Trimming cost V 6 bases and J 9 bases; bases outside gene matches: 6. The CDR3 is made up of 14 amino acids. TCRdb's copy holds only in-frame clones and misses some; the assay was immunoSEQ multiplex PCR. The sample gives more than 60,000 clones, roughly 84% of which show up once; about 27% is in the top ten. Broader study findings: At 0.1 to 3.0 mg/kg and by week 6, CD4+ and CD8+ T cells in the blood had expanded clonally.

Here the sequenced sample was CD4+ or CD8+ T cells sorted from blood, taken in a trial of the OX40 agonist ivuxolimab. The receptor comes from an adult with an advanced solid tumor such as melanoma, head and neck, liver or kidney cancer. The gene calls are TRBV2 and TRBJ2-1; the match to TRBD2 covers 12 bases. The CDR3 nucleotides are TGTGCCAGCAGACGACTAGCGGGAGACTCTGAGCAGTTCTTC. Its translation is CASRRLAGDSEQFF.